This TCR beta chain is from a study of cytomegalovirus exposure and HLA in healthy donors. It was with 60 Vbeta and 13 Jbeta primers that the PCR ran. TCRdb keeps only in-frame clones here, not all; method: immunoSEQ multiplex PCR. The table shows 100,000 to 150,000 clones, with roughly 79% occurring only once. V was clipped by 6 bases and J by 4 bases; unmatched bases: 4. The germline V gene encodes CDR1 MNHEY and CDR2 SVGAGI. The CDR3 is made up of 13 amino acids. This TCR derives from a woman between 18 and 29 years old in good health and CMV-seronegative. Sequenced material: PBMCs. V and J are TRBV6-5 and TRBJ1-2, with 8 positions matching TRBD1. The CDR3 region has the DNA TGTGCCAGCAGCCTTGACAGGGGCTATGGCTACACCTTC. Translated, it gives CASSLDRGYGYTF.